This section outlines one T cell receptor beta chain sequence together with its context. There is no known antigen for this receptor. No base qualities exist here, and no much larger clone lies one base off it. The time point label, as the study defines it: human tissue collected at research (rapid) autopsy. Three non-HCT comparator patients with other cancers, having at least five GI tract samples and no known GI disease at death, were selected retrospectively. Autopsy tissues, which were obtained after a median post-mortem interval of approximately 10 hours, included GI sites from esophagus to rectum, liver, skin and lymphoid organs including spleen. Autopsy specimens were bisected, with one portion flash-frozen in liquid nitrogen and the rest formalin-fixed; GI outer muscle layers were removed. Genomic DNA was extracted from frozen tissues using the Mag-Bind Blood & Tissue DNA HDQ 96 Kit on a Chemagic 360 or the DNeasy Blood & Tissue Kit. Because of concern about red blood cell contamination, the extracted DNA went through further purification with the Genomic DNA Clean & Concentrator-25 kit.

Counted from cysteine to phenylalanine, this CDR3 has 13 amino acids. Here the CDR3 DNA is all that survives: 39 bases in frame from base 1. Cut back by 4 bases and 6 bases, the V and J ends lie 12 bases apart. From a lookup of the germline V gene (reference sequence), CDR1 and CDR2 are LGHDT and YNNKEL. This specimen belongs to a study of tissue T cells after allogeneic stem cell transplantation (dated by TCRdb to between 2020 and 2023). Describing the broader study: If a tissue had multiple samples, a pathologist reviewed H&E sections so that samples with histologically apparent lymphocytes got priority for sequencing. TCR beta repertoires were profiled across many tissues obtained from research autopsies of patients with and without GVHD, as well as in mouse models of GVHD. The human part of the study was a prospective observational study with no blinding and no randomization.

Library method: the immunoSEQ multiplex PCR assay. TCRbeta CDR3 sequencing was done by Adaptive Biotechnologies at survey depth, reporting CDR3 sequences, V/J genes, productive frequency and template counts. TCR beta CDR3 regions were amplified from genomic DNA instead of RNA. For the original study's pipeline: Pairwise repertoire overlap between tissues was quantified with Jensen-Shannon divergence, where 1 means complete divergence and 0 identical. Tissues were clustered by single-linkage agglomerative hierarchical clustering of pairwise JSD values, and the clustering results were displayed as dendrograms. GLIPH2 was run on all patient samples with simulation_depth 1000, kmer_min_depth 3, cdr3_length_cutoff 8, keeping groups with more than two unique CDR3s. A standardized tissue-overlap score was generated by extrapolating Jaccard GLIPH-group overlap across patients to a standard repertoire size of 1000 clones. Linear mixed-effect models, with tissue included as a fixed effect and individual included as a random effect, were used to assess associations of diversity with clinical or experimental variables. Entries here come from immuneACCESS through TCRdb and include only in-frame sequences with V and J called. Some clones fail to appear in such tables; in the studies checked, an unresolved V gene covers under half of the shortfall, and the cause of the remainder is unknown. Clone size and the V and J calls come from that table; the DNA yielded D and trimming. Within this sample are some 25,000 clones, with 73% of them counted one time only. The top ten clonotypes cover roughly 7.1% of the sample.

Here is what the overall study found, with its caveats: Blood and spleen T cells captured only a limited portion of the TCR repertoire detected in tissues, in both patients and mice. Which tissue TCRs were alloreactive or antigen-specific was not determined in the study, and some clones might have been persisting host cells. Sampling depth was acknowledged as a limitation, and the patient cohort was both small and clinically heterogeneous. Within patients, how anatomically similar tissues were was a major factor shaping TCR repertoire composition, regardless of disease or transplant status. Only a few T cell clones appeared in more than one patient, yet motif-based clustering showed tissue-specific repertoire signatures that were shared between patients. No blood samples were available from the non-GVHD comparator patients.

The receptor was derived from a female donor at least 60 years old with lung cancer. Recombination connected TRBV3-1 (or the pseudogene TRBV3-2) to TRBJ1-2, with a tentative D gene TRBD1 over 6 matching bases. The starting material was tissue from the ileum, obtained at autopsy. The DNA sequence is given as TGTGCCAGCAGCCGAAGGACAGAAAATGGCTACACCTTC. Its coded protein is CASSRRTENGYTF.